This T cell receptor (beta chain) was retrieved from a study of blood T cell repertoires in COVID-19. CDR1 and CDR2 from the germline V gene are SGHDN and FVKESK. The CDR3 is 14 residues long. V lost 1 base and J 4 bases, leaving 10 bases between the germline ends. The repertoire was sequenced with immunoSEQ multiplex PCR; TCRdb's copy has only in-frame clones and lacks some. The repertoire holds approximately 200,000 clones, more than 75% seen once, with 7.4% in the top ten. The source is a woman between 35 and 50 years old with acute COVID-19. The gene calls are TRBV14 and TRBJ2-5; no clear D. The material sequenced was PBMCs or T cells enriched from blood (not recorded which). The CDR3 DNA is TGTGCCAGCAGCCAAGTCGCTGTCGGAGAGACCCAGTACTTC. It is translated as CASSQVAVGETQYF.